This T cell receptor (beta chain) was captured in a study of T cell responses to AZD1222 COVID-19 vaccine. Regarding the study as a whole: Every sample of the repertoires postdated the peak T cell response. Unmutated variant regions reportedly attract nearly half of all spike-specific TCRs.

This clone was seen just once. The antigen is undetermined. The data were produced by immunoSEQ multiplex PCR, yet TCRdb's version contains in-frame clones alone and is incomplete. The data contain fewer than 120,000 clones, roughly 90% of them singletons. The germline CDR1 and CDR2 sequences are KGHSH and LQKENI. The CDR3 spans 14 residues. Trimming removed 6 bases from V and 0 bases from J, with 12 bases in between. The V gene is TRBV18, the J gene TRBJ2-7; D perhaps matches TRBD1 (5 bases). The source is an adult who received the AZD1222 COVID-19 vaccine. The source material was peripheral blood, sampled 28 days after the second AZD1222 dose. CDR3 sequence (DNA): TGTGCCAGCTCCCCTCAGGGAACCTCCTACGAGCAGTACTTC. Translating it yields CASSPQGTSYEQYF. Full variable domain (rest looked up from reference TRBV18 and TRBJ2-7): NAGVMQNPRHLVRRRGQEARLRCSPMKGHSHVYWYRQLPEEGLKFMVYLQKENIIDESGMPKERFSAEFPKEGPSILRIQQVVRGDSAAYFCASSPQGTSYEQYFGPGTRLTVT.